The sequence of this T cell receptor (beta chain) was determined in a study of blood T cell repertoires in COVID-19. On this clone: This sequence may be a read error, since a much larger clone differs from it by one base. The same CDR3 also results from other DNA sequences found in this sample.

The CDR3 is made up of 15 amino acids. V lost 1 base and J lost 5, with 14 bases in between. Germline V CDR1 and CDR2: LGHNA, YNFKEQ. Method: immunoSEQ multiplex PCR; TCRdb's copy keeps in-frame clones and lacks some. The table lists 45,000 to 70,000 clones, less than 75% of them singletons. The chain is built from TRBV4-2 and TRBJ1-1; a possible D gene is TRBD1 (6 bases). Source material: peripheral blood. The sequence came from a woman in her forties or fifties with active or convalescent COVID-19. The DNA of the CDR3 is TGTGCCAGCAGCCAAGGTGGGCAGGGGAGAACTGAAGCTTTCTTT. Its translation: CASSQGGQGRTEAFF.